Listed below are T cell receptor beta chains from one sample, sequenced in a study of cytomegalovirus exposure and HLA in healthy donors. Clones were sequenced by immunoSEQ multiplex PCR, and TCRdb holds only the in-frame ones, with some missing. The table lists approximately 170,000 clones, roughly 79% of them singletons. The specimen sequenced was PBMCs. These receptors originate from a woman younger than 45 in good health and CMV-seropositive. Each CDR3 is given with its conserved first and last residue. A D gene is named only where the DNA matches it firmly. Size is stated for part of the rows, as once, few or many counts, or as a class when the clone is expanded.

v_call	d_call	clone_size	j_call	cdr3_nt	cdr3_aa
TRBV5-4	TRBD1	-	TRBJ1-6	TGTGCCAGCAGCTCCGGACAGGGGAGTTCACCCCTCCACTTT	CASSSGQGSSPLHF
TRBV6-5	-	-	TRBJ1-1	TGTGCCAGCAGTCAACGCCGAGGCACTGAAGCTTTCTTT	CASSQRRGTEAFF
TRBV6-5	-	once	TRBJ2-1	TGTGCCAGCAGCATGGTGGGGGGTGAGCAGTTCTTC	CASSMVGGEQFF
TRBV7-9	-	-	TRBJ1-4	TGTGCCAGCAGCGGACGGCTACAGGGAACTAATGAAAAACTGTTTTTT	CASSGRLQGTNEKLFF
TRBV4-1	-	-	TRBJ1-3	TGCGCCAGCAGCCAAGTTGGGCAGGGCAACACCATATATTTT	CASSQVGQGNTIYF
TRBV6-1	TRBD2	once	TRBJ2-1	TGTGCCAGCAGTGGGCCGGGGCGGGGGGGCTATGAGCAGTTCTTC	CASSGPGRGGYEQFF
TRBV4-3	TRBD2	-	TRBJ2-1	TGCGCCAGCAGCCAACCGGGTTCGGGGGGGCCTGAGCAGTTCTTC	CASSQPGSGGPEQFF
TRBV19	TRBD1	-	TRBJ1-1	TGTGCCAGTAGCCCTACGCGTGAAGGGGGCGCGGCTTTCTTT	CASSPTREGGAAFF
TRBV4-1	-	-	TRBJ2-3	TGCGCCAGCAGCCAAGATGGAGCGGGTCATAGCACAGATACGCAGTATTTT	CASSQDGAGHSTDTQYF
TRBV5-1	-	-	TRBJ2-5	TGCGCCAGCAGCCCGAGATCCGGAGAGACCCAGTACTTC	CASSPRSGETQYF
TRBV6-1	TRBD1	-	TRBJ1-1	TGTGCCAGCAGAACCGGGACAGCGAACACTGAAGCTTTCTTT	CASRTGTANTEAFF
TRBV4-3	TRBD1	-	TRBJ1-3	TGCGCCAGCAGCCAAGAATGGGACAGCCAATTCTCTGGAAACACCATATATTTT	CASSQEWDSQFSGNTIYF
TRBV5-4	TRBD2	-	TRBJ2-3	TGTGCCAGCAGCTTCGGGGGGAGGACTCTTAGCACAGATACGCAGTATTTT	CASSFGGRTLSTDTQYF
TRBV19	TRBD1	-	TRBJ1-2	TGTGCCAGTAACCGGGACAGGGGCTATGGCTACACCTTC	CASNRDRGYGYTF
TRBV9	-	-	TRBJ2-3	TGTGCCAGCAGCGTAGATGGTACAACAGATACGCAGTATTTT	CASSVDGTTDTQYF
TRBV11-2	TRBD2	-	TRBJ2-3	TGTGCCAGCAGCTTATGGCCTAGCGGGAACACAGATACGCAGTATTTT	CASSLWPSGNTDTQYF
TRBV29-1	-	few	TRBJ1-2	TGCAGCGTTGAAGATCCGGGGGCGGGAGGCTATGGCTACACCTTC	CSVEDPGAGGYGYTF
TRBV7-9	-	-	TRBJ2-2	TGTGCCAGCAGCTACCGACTGGAGTCCGGGGAGCTGTTTTTT	CASSYRLESGELFF
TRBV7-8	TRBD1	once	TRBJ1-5	TGTGCCAGCAGCTTACAAACAGGGGGCGATCAGCCCCAGCATTTT	CASSLQTGGDQPQHF
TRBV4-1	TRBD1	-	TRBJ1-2	TGCGCCAGCAGTGGTAGACAGGGGCAGATCACCTATGGCTACACCTTC	CASSGRQGQITYGYTF
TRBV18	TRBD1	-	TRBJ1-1	TGTGCCAGCTCACCGCAGACAGGGAGGCCTGAAGCTTTCTTT	CASSPQTGRPEAFF
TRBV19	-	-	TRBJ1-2	TGTGCCAGTAGTATTAATGCTAACTATGGCTACACCTTC	CASSINANYGYTF
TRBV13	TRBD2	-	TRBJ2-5	TGTGCCAGCAGCTTAGGACTAGGCGGGGGAGAGACCCAGTACTTC	CASSLGLGGGETQYF
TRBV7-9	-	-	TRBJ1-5	TGTGCCAGCAGCTTTGGTCGGGATACAAACAATCAGCCCCAGCATTTT	CASSFGRDTNNQPQHF
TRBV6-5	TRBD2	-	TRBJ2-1	TGTGCCAGCAGTAATCAGCGGGACGGTGAGCAGTTCTTC	CASSNQRDGEQFF
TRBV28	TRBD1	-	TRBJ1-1	TGTGCCAGCAGGTCTAACACAGGGGGGTCGAGCACTGAAGCTTTCTTT	CASRSNTGGSSTEAFF
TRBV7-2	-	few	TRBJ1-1	TGTGCCAGCAGCTCTGACAGACCTGAAGCTTTCTTT	CASSSDRPEAFF
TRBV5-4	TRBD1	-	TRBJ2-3	TGTGCCAGCAGTCCTAGGACAGGGAGGACAGATACGCAGTATTTT	CASSPRTGRTDTQYF
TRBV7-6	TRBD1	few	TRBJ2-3	TGTGCCAGCAGCTTTTCAGGGGGAGTTGGGTTAGATACGCAGTATTTT	CASSFSGGVGLDTQYF
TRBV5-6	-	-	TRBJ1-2	TGTGCCAGCAGCGTTTGGCCAGGTATTGGCTATGGCTACACCTTC	CASSVWPGIGYGYTF
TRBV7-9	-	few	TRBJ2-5	TGTGCCAGCAGCTTAGTAGCTTACCAAGAGACCCAGTACTTC	CASSLVAYQETQYF
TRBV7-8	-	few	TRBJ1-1	TGTGCCAGCAGCACAAAGGGAGTGAACACTGAAGCTTTCTTT	CASSTKGVNTEAFF
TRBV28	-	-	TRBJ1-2	TGTGCCAGCAGTTTAGGGCTGAGCAACTATGGCTACACCTTC	CASSLGLSNYGYTF
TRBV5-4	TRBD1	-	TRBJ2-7	TGTGCCAGCAGCATGACAGGGGACTACGAGCAGTACTTC	CASSMTGDYEQYF
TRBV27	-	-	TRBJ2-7	TGTGCCAGCAGACAGGCGACGTCGCCAGGCGAGCAGTACTTC	CASRQATSPGEQYF
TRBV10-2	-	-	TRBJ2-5	TGCGCCAGCAAAGAGTCCCCGAGAACGGAGACCCAGTACTTC	CASKESPRTETQYF
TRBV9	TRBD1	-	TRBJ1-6	TGTGCCAGCAGCCTTGGGACAGGGATTATATCACCCCTCCACTTT	CASSLGTGIISPLHF
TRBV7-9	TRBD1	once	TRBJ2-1	TGTGCCAGCAGTTATAGGCGCCGGGACAGGGGGCTATACAATGAGCAGTTCTTC	CASSYRRRDRGLYNEQFF
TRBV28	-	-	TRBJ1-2	TGTGCCAGCAGCGAAGGAGGGGTTTTTGATGGCTACACCTTC	CASSEGGVFDGYTF